This passage covers 30 T cell receptor beta chains from one sample sequenced in a study of blood T cell repertoires in COVID-19. The table came from immunoSEQ multiplex PCR; TCRdb's copy has only in-frame clones and leaves some out. The sample contains about 160,000 clones, 60% to 85% of which appear only once. Source material: peripheral blood. These receptors were collected from a man aged 55-75 years with acute or convalescent COVID-19.

This chain joins TRBV4-1 and TRBJ1-2; D remains ambiguous. The CDR3 has 16 amino acids. V was shortened by 4 bases and J by 3 bases, with 18 bases between the two germline ends. Per the germline V gene, CDR1 is MGHRA and CDR2 is YSYEKL. The CDR3 spells CASSRGGSGVYYGYTF. Here the CDR3 DNA reads TGCGCCAGCAGCCGAGGTGGGTCGGGAGTATACTATGGCTACACCTTC.

The J gene is TRBJ2-3, the V gene TRBV6-5; D not certain. This CDR3 is built from 14 residues. Germline-derived CDR1 and CDR2 are MNHEY and SVGAGI. Between the trimmed V and J ends, which lost 0 bases and 0 bases, there was a span of 4 bases. CDR3 loop: CASSYSGSTDTQYF. The CDR3 region has the DNA TGTGCCAGCAGTTACTCCGGGAGCACAGATACGCAGTATTTT.

This sequence joins TRBV3-1 (or the pseudogene TRBV3-2) and TRBJ1-1; D ambiguous. CDR1 is LGHDT, CDR2 YNNKEL, per germline (reference sequence). The CDR3 consists of 15 residues. Trimming cost V 1 base and J 0 bases, with 9 bases left between them. CDR3 sequence reads: CASSQVRGLNTEAFF. DNA of the CDR3: TGTGCCAGCAGCCAAGTCCGAGGATTGAACACTGAAGCTTTCTTT.

The rearrangement uses TRBV5-4 and TRBJ1-1; possibly TRBD1 for D (6 bases). The CDR3 is made up of 13 amino acids. The germline CDR1 and CDR2 sequences are SGHNT and YYREEE (reference sequence). V lost 4 bases, J lost 1 base, and 8 bases lay in between. CDR3 coding DNA: TGTGCCAGCAGCGCGACAGGGAACACTGAAGCTTTCTTT. Its protein product is CASSATGNTEAFF.

V usage is TRBV7-9 and J usage is TRBJ2-1, with 9 bases fitting TRBD2. This CDR3 is 16 amino acids long. V lost 1 base and J lost 7; bases outside the gene matches: 8. Germline V gives CDR1 SEHNR, CDR2 FQNEAQ (reference sequence). Here the CDR3 reads CASSLGRAGGHNEQFF. The CDR3 DNA follows: TGTGCCAGCAGCTTAGGTCGCGCGGGGGGGCATAATGAGCAGTTCTTC.

The chain combines TRBV28 with TRBJ1-2; D perhaps matches TRBD1 (6 bases). The CDR3 consists of 13 residues. Germline loops: CDR1 MDHEN, CDR2 SYDVKM. V lost 2 bases and J lost 5, with 9 bases in between. The CDR3: CASSLGRGYGYTF. The DNA of the CDR3 is TGTGCCAGCAGTTTAGGCAGGGGATATGGCTACACCTTC.

The chain employs TRBV6-5 and TRBJ2-1; 10 nucleotides match TRBD2. Germline CDR1 reads MNHEY; CDR2 reads SVGAGI. The CDR3 extends over 15 amino acids. J gave up 4 bases and V 5 bases, and 5 bases lay outside the gene matches. CDR3 loop: CASSLSGGMYNEQFF. CDR3 coding DNA: TGTGCCAGCAGTCTTAGCGGGGGGATGTACAATGAGCAGTTCTTC.

This rearrangement joins TRBV14 to TRBJ1-2; D is unclear. Per the germline V gene, CDR1 is SGHDN and CDR2 is FVKESK. CDR3 length equals 13 residues. V was pared by 2 bases and J by 5 bases, with 9 bases between. CDR3 DNA: TGTGCCAGCAGCCAATCTCCAGGTTATGGCTACACCTTC. It codes for CASSQSPGYGYTF.

The V and J genes are TRBV15 and TRBJ2-5; maybe TRBD1 (6 bases). V lost 1 base, J lost 1 base, and 7 bases lay in between. Per the germline V gene, CDR1 is LNHNV and CDR2 is YYDKDF (reference sequence). The CDR3 is made up of 14 amino acids. CDR3 sequence reads: CATSRGTVQETQYF. Written as DNA, the CDR3 is TGTGCCACCAGCAGAGGGACAGTCCAAGAGACCCAGTACTTC. Supplemented by reference TRBV15 and TRBJ2-5, the full variable domain reads DAMVIQNPRYQVTQFGKPVTLSCSQTLNHNVMYWYQQKSSQAPKLLFHYYDKDFNNEADTPDNFQSRRPNTSFCFLDIRSPGLGDTAMYLCATSRGTVQETQYFGPGTRLLVL.

Concerning this clone itself: At one end, the junction sequence differs from germline, possibly due to a read error. The J gene is TRBJ1-1, the V gene TRBV5-8, with D unresolved. This CDR3 has 14 amino acids. Germline values: CDR1 SGHTS, CDR2 YDEGEE. The CDR3 reads CASGFGSLYTEAFF. DNA for the CDR3: TGTGCCAGCGGCTTTGGCTCGCTTTACACTGAAGCTTTCTTT.

The genes are TRBV6-5 and TRBJ2-4, with D perhaps matching TRBD2 (6 bases). Germline V lookup: CDR1 MNHEY, CDR2 SVGAGI. V lost 0 bases and J lost 4, with 13 bases in between. The CDR3 has 16 residues. CDR3 loop: CASSYSSGEAKNIQYF. CDR3 DNA sequence: TGTGCCAGCAGTTACTCGTCCGGGGAGGCGAAAAACATTCAGTACTTC.

This chain uses TRBV18 with TRBJ2-3, with TRBD1 matching over 7 bases. There are 14 residues in the CDR3. V lost 4 bases and J lost 2; bases outside the gene matches: 3. Per the germline V gene, CDR1 is KGHSH and CDR2 is LQKENI. This chain's CDR3 is CASSQGGYTDTQYF. For the CDR3, the DNA is TGTGCCAGCTCACAAGGGGGCTACACAGATACGCAGTATTTT.

V is TRBV5-4 and J is TRBJ2-5; weak D call: TRBD1 (6 bases). Germline V gene sequence: CDR1 SGHNT, CDR2 YYREEE (reference sequence). The CDR3 has 14 residues. V lost 4 bases to trimming and J lost 0 bases, with 10 bases between them. CDR3 sequence reads: CASSMDSHQETQYF. Here the CDR3 DNA reads TGTGCCAGCAGCATGGACAGCCACCAAGAGACCCAGTACTTC.

This chain uses TRBV24-1 with TRBJ2-1, with D perhaps TRBD2 (6 bases). The germline V gene has CDR1 KGHDR and CDR2 SFDVKD. This CDR3 region has 14 residues. Trimming took off 1 base at V and 6 bases at J, with 9 bases between the two ends. Here the CDR3 reads CATSDFSGVNEQFF. The CDR3 nucleotides read TGTGCCACCAGTGATTTTTCGGGGGTCAATGAGCAGTTCTTC.

The chain joins TRBV5-1 to TRBJ2-3; D remains ambiguous. The CDR3 totals 14 residues. Germline CDR1 SGHRS, CDR2 YFSETQ. Trimming stripped 0 bases from V and 1 base from J, with 6 bases between. The CDR3 DNA follows: TGCGCCAGCAGCTTGGTTCAGGGCACAGATACGCAGTATTTT. Amino acids: CASSLVQGTDTQYF.

This sequence joins TRBV6-2 or TRBV6-3 and TRBJ2-1; the D gene is possibly TRBD1 (5 bases). V was cut by 4 bases and J by 2 bases, with 12 bases left in between. The CDR3 extends over 15 amino acids. Per the germline V gene, CDR1 is MNHEY and CDR2 is SVGEGT. CDR3 DNA: TGTGCCAGCAGTTCGTTGGAAGGGGCCTACAATGAGCAGTTCTTC. It translates to CASSSLEGAYNEQFF.

The chain combines TRBV2 with TRBJ1-1; 10 bases are a match to TRBD1. Per the germline V gene, CDR1 is SNHLY and CDR2 is FYNNEI. Losses at the gene ends were 10 bases for V and 9 bases for J; bases not matched to a gene: 8. CDR3 length: 12 residues. In DNA form, the CDR3 reads TGTGCCACCCGGGACAGGGGACTTCAAGCTTTCTTT. Translated, it gives CATRDRGLQAFF.

The chain recombines TRBV18 with TRBJ2-3; 9 nucleotides line up with TRBD2. V shed 2 bases, J shed 0 bases, and the junction held 6 bases outside the gene matches. Germline-derived CDR1 and CDR2 are KGHSH and LQKENI. The CDR3 has 17 amino acids. CDR3 DNA: TGTGCCAGCTCACCAGCGGGGGGGCTCCGGAGCACAGATACGCAGTATTTT. This gives the protein CASSPAGGLRSTDTQYF.

On this clone: Other nucleotide sequences in the sample specify the same CDR3. The rearrangement links TRBV19 to TRBJ1-1; D not certain. This CDR3 has 13 residues. With 1 base removed from V and 2 bases from J, the gap between germline ends came to 5 bases. Germline V gene data show CDR1 as LNHDA and CDR2 as SQIVND (reference sequence). CDR3 DNA: TGTGCCAGTAGTATAGGAGCCAACACTGAAGCTTTCTTT. It codes for CASSIGANTEAFF.

This chain uses TRBV2 with TRBJ2-3, with 7 bases aligning to TRBD2. Germline V gene data show CDR1 as SNHLY and CDR2 as FYNNEI. J gave up 2 bases and V 3 bases, and 5 bases lay outside the gene matches. CDR3 length: 15 residues. The DNA for the CDR3 is TGTGCCAGCAGTGAGAGCGGGGTTAACACAGATACGCAGTATTTT. As protein: CASSESGVNTDTQYF.

The chain is built from TRBV7-2 and TRBJ2-1; D may be TRBD2 (6 bases). Trimming took 0 bases from V and 5 from J, leaving 17 bases between them. CDR1 and CDR2 from the germline V gene are SGHTA and FQGNSA. The CDR3 length is 17 residues. The CDR3 reads CASSLAIAGPPNNEQFF. The CDR3 region has the DNA TGTGCCAGCAGCTTAGCGATTGCGGGGCCGCCAAACAATGAGCAGTTCTTC.

The CDR3 DNA sequence: TGTGCCAGCAGCAAAGTTAGGGAGGCCAAAAACATTCAGTACTTC. Translating it yields CASSKVREAKNIQYF. The V call is TRBV21-1, the J call TRBJ2-4; the DNA was not compared with TRBD2, the D call given in the table. TRBV21-1 is described as a pseudogene. CDR3 length equals 15 residues.

The rearrangement joins TRBV7-5 to TRBJ1-5; the tabulated D call, TRBD1, remains unverified against the DNA. TRBV7-5 is flagged as a pseudogene. The CDR3 runs 18 residues. This CDR3 is CVRINAPGTVYSNQPQHF. The CDR3 DNA reads TGTGTCAGAATCAACGCTCCGGGGACAGTCTATAGCAATCAGCCCCAGCATTTT.

The V and J genes are TRBV5-6 and TRBJ2-2, with TRBD2 identical over 10 bases. CDR1 SGHDT and CDR2 YYEEEE come from the germline V gene. The CDR3 is 14 amino acids. The V segment lost 0 bases and the J segment 7 bases; nucleotides outside the gene matches: 0. Written as DNA, the CDR3 is TGTGCCAGCAGCTTGGGACTAGCGGGCGGGGAGCTGTTTTTT. Translated: CASSLGLAGGELFF.

The V gene is TRBV12-3 or TRBV12-4, the J gene TRBJ1-4; D call uncertain. This CDR3 is 13 amino acids long. V was cut by 2 bases and J by 8 bases, with 9 bases left in between. The CDR3 loop is CASSLNFREKLFF. CDR3 DNA sequence: TGTGCCAGCAGTTTAAATTTTCGGGAAAAACTGTTTTTT.

The chain links TRBV12-3 or TRBV12-4 to TRBJ2-7; 10 nucleotides match TRBD2. V dropped 5 bases and J dropped 2; count of bases not matched to a gene: 0. The CDR3 has 13 residues. The CDR3 region has the DNA TGTGCCAGCAGTAGCGGGGGGGCCTACGAGCAGTACTTC. It codes for CASSSGGAYEQYF.

V gene TRBV19 combines with J gene TRBJ2-5; D perhaps matches TRBD2 (6 bases). Trimming stripped 5 bases from V and 1 base from J, with 14 bases between. The germline V gene has CDR1 LNHDA and CDR2 SQIVND (reference sequence). The CDR3 extends over 15 amino acids. CDR3 coding DNA: TGTGCCAGTAGTGTCGGGACTGTATTCCAAGAGACCCAGTACTTC. Protein product: CASSVGTVFQETQYF.

The gene calls are TRBV25-1 and TRBJ1-2; D gene ambiguous. Germline V gives CDR1 MGHDK, CDR2 SYGVNS. V shed 4 bases and J shed 3 bases, with 12 bases lying between them. This CDR3 spans 14 amino acids. CDR3 amino acids: CASSGAQRYYGYTF. The DNA of the CDR3 is TGTGCCAGCAGTGGGGCCCAGCGGTACTATGGCTACACCTTC.

This clone was recorded many times. The CDR3 region is CASSPLRQGASELFF. In DNA, the CDR3 is TGTGCCAGCTCACCACTCCGACAGGGGGCGTCGGAGCTGTTTTTT. J is TRBJ2-2 and V is TRBV18; 10 bases agree with TRBD1. Germline assignment: CDR1 KGHSH and CDR2 LQKENI. With 1 base clipped from V and 10 bases from J, the junction kept 6 bases outside the gene matches. This CDR3 spans 15 amino acids.

CDR3 nucleotide sequence: TGTGCCAGCAGCCCACAGGGGAGAGTGGGGGCCAACGTCCTGACTTTC. Translation: CASSPQGRVGANVLTF. The V gene is TRBV5-4, the J gene TRBJ2-6, with TRBD1 matching over 7 bases. CDR1 and CDR2 from the germline V gene are SGHNT and YYREEE (reference sequence). Germline trimming cut 4 bases from V and 4 bases from J; bases unmatched to any gene: 8. There are 16 residues in the CDR3.